The 15 T cell receptor beta chains below were found in one sample sequenced in a study of vaccination and CD4 T cells after COVID-19 (dated by TCRdb to between 2021 and 2022). Receptor libraries were prepared by PCR. For sequencing, an Illumina iSeq 100 was employed. TCR sequencing of DNA from cultured CD4+ T cells used the Oncomine TCR Beta short-read assay at the Johns Hopkins FTIC core. The public reads were reanalyzed by TCRdb: fastp trimming at Q25, MiXCR alignment, in-frame beta chains only. Duplicate CDR3 protein sequences are folded into a single record with the most common DNA and genes. The sample table records around 15,000 distinct CDR3 sequences; around 50% of these occur just once. The top ten constitute approximately 17% of the sample. Antigens of these TCRs are unknown. This specimen's time point label, interpreted: late sampling 161 to 241 days after vaccination in three convalescent patients. This sample's treatment or condition label indicates: roughly 10-day PBMC culture with coronavirus spike peptide pools or control peptides (ViraFEST assay).

The starting material was CD4+ T cells from blood, cultured in vitro, obtained about 7 months after SARS-CoV-2 vaccination. The origin of the receptors is a human donor who had recovered from COVID-19.

The chain links TRBV6-1 to TRBJ2-3; D remains ambiguous. Per germline, CDR1 MNHNS and CDR2 SASEGT. The V gene lost 8 bases and the J gene lost 4 bases, with 10 bases spanning the gap. This CDR3 is built from 12 residues. The chain's CDR3 is CASRKTADTQYF. The CDR3 bases are TGTGCCAGCCGGAAGACCGCAGATACGCAGTATTTT.

This clonotype was seen only a few times. This chain uses TRBV7-8 with TRBJ2-7; D unresolved. CDR1 is SGHVS, CDR2 FQNEAQ, per germline. The V end lost 5 bases, the J end lost 4 bases, and 12 bases lay between the germline ends. The CDR3 is 13 residues long. The CDR3 sequence is CASSPKQWYEQYF. In DNA, the CDR3 is TGTGCCAGCAGCCCTAAGCAGTGGTACGAGCAGTACTTC.

In nucleotides, the CDR3 is TGTGCCAGCGAGGGGACTAGGAGTCCGCAGCAGTACTTC. This gives the protein CASEGTRSPQQYF. This chain connects TRBV6-2 or TRBV6-3 to TRBJ2-7, with 8 bases fitting TRBD2. V trimming: 8 bases; J trimming: 8 bases; junction bases outside the gene matches: 11. The CDR3 spans 13 residues. Per the germline V gene, CDR1 is MNHEY and CDR2 is SVGEGT.

The chain is built from TRBV20-1 and TRBJ1-5; possible D gene TRBD1, 5 bases. CDR1 is DFQATT, CDR2 SNEGSKA, per germline (reference sequence). V lost 1 base and J lost 4, with 8 bases in between. The CDR3 consists of 13 residues. This CDR3 is CSARGDLNQPQHF. The CDR3 coding sequence is TGCAGTGCTAGAGGGGACTTAAATCAGCCCCAGCATTTT.

This clonotype was counted a single time. V and J are TRBV20-1 and TRBJ2-6; the D is unclear. V dropped 0 bases and J dropped 0 bases, with 6 bases sitting between them. Germline CDR1 and CDR2: DFQATT and SNEGSKA (reference sequence). The CDR3 sequence is 15 residues long. CDR3 sequence: CSARDTRSGANVLTF. CDR3 DNA: TGCAGTGCTAGAGATACCCGCTCTGGGGCCAACGTCCTGACTTTC.

This chain uses TRBV6-1 with TRBJ1-1; the match to TRBD1 covers 10 bases. Germline CDR1 and CDR2: MNHNS and SASEGT. J lost 4 bases, V lost 5 bases, and 13 bases had no gene match. There are 17 residues in the CDR3. The CDR3 reads CASSTDRGMEVGTEAFF. The CDR3 DNA sequence: TGTGCCAGCAGTACGGACAGGGGGATGGAGGTGGGCACTGAAGCTTTCTTT.

This clonotype was counted only a few times. V gene TRBV10-3 combines with J gene TRBJ2-1, with 14 bases aligning to TRBD2. Germline V gene data show CDR1 as ENHRY and CDR2 as SYGVKD. The CDR3 length is 13 residues. V shed 9 bases and J 8 bases; nucleotides not matched to a gene: 3. The CDR3 nucleotides are TGTGCCATTGGGACTAGCGGGGGTCATGAGCAGTTCTTC. It translates to CAIGTSGGHEQFF.

The chain combines TRBV21-1 with TRBJ2-6; the table calls TRBD1, which could not be checked here. TRBV21-1 is a pseudogene locus. The CDR3 spans 16 residues. The CDR3 loop is CASSKEGGLGANVLTF. In DNA form, the CDR3 reads TGTGCCAGCAGCAAAGAGGGGGGGCTTGGGGCCAACGTCCTGACTTTC.

The chain couples TRBV18 to TRBJ2-7; tentative D call: TRBD1 (6 bases). CDR1 and CDR2 from the germline V gene are KGHSH and LQKENI. The length of the CDR3 is 14 residues. Trimming shortened V by 4 bases and J by 3 bases, and 13 bases separated the two germline ends. CDR3 in DNA: TGTGCCAGCTCACGAGGTACAGGGAGCTACGAGCAGTACTTC. Protein product: CASSRGTGSYEQYF. Using reference TRBV18 and TRBJ2-7 for the parts outside the CDR3, the full variable domain is NAGVMQNPRHLVRRRGQEARLRCSPMKGHSHVYWYRQLPEEGLKFMVYLQKENIIDESGMPKERFSAEFPKEGPSILRIQQVVRGDSAAYFCASSRGTGSYEQYFGPGTRLTVT.

CDR3 bases: TGCAGTGCTAGAGTGTGGGACAGACAAGAGACCCAGTACTTC. Amino acids: CSARVWDRQETQYF. V and J are TRBV20-1 and TRBJ2-5, with 7 bases fitting TRBD1. The germline V gene has CDR1 DFQATT and CDR2 SNEGSKA (reference sequence). Losses at the gene ends were 1 base for V and 2 bases for J; bases not matched to a gene: 4. CDR3 length equals 14 residues.

This chain links TRBV24-1 with TRBJ2-1; 12 bases align to TRBD2. Germline V gives CDR1 KGHDR, CDR2 SFDVKD. V trimming: 4 bases; J trimming: 5 bases; junction bases outside the gene matches: 2. This CDR3 is 15 amino acids long. The chain's CDR3 is CATSDPSGGDNEQFF. DNA of the CDR3: TGTGCCACCAGTGACCCTAGCGGGGGGGACAATGAGCAGTTCTTC.

This clonotype was seen just once. The chain links TRBV19 to TRBJ2-7; possibly TRBD2 for D (7 bases). V was clipped by 7 bases and J by 2 bases, with 24 bases between them. In germline, CDR1 is LNHDA, CDR2 SQIVND (reference sequence). The CDR3 has 17 residues. Written as DNA, the CDR3 is TGTGCCAGTACCCATCAGGCGGGGGCCGACACCACCTACGAGCAGTACTTC. It is translated as CASTHQAGADTTYEQYF. The entire variable domain, with the rest obtained from reference TRBV19 and TRBJ2-7, is as follows: DGGITQSPKYLFRKEGQNVTLSCEQNLNHDAMYWYRQDPGQGLRLIYYSQIVNDFQKGDIAEGYSVSREKKESFPLTVTSAQKNPTAFYLCASTHQAGADTTYEQYFGPGTRLTVT.

In DNA, the CDR3 is TGTGCCAGCACCCAGAGGGGGGCGGATACGCAGTATTTT. Amino acids: CASTQRGADTQYF. J is TRBJ2-3 and V is TRBV7-2; either TRBD1 or TRBD2 may fit D (6 bases each). Between the trimmed V and J ends, which lost 7 bases and 6 bases, there was a span of 14 bases. From germline, CDR1 is SGHTA and CDR2 FQGNSA. The CDR3 covers 13 residues. Looking up the rest from reference TRBV7-2 and TRBJ2-3 gives the full variable domain: GAGVSQSPSNKVTEKGKDVELRCDPISGHTALYWYRQSLGQGLEFLIYFQGNSAPDKSGLPSDRFSAERTGGSVSTLTIQRTQQEDSAVYLCASTQRGADTQYFGPGTRLTVL.

V and J are TRBV5-1 and TRBJ2-7; weak D call: TRBD1 (6 bases). CDR3 size: 14 residues. Germline V gene data show CDR1 as SGHRS and CDR2 as YFSETQ. V was cut by 3 bases and J by 3 bases, with 13 bases left in between. CDR3 amino acids: CASSSGTSIYEQYF. CDR3 nucleotides: TGCGCCAGCAGCTCCGGGACATCTATCTACGAGCAGTACTTC.

V is TRBV7-8 and J is TRBJ2-3; D not certain. Trimming removed 7 bases from V and 0 bases from J, with 23 bases in between. The length of the CDR3 is 18 residues. From germline, CDR1 is SGHVS and CDR2 FQNEAQ. The CDR3 bases are TGTGCCAGCAACGCCGCACGTCGAGAACGAACGAGCACAGATACGCAGTATTTT. It is translated as CASNAARRERTSTDTQYF.